The 14 T cell receptor beta chains below come from one sample, sequenced in a study of T cell changes during pregnancy in multiple sclerosis. The table came from immunoSEQ multiplex PCR; TCRdb's copy has only in-frame clones and leaves some out. The sample holds fewer than 110,000 clones; more than 85% are singletons and the top ten take 3% to 3.5%. The sequencing used peripheral blood, collected in the second trimester of pregnancy. Receptors were obtained from a female donor with multiple sclerosis, enrolled in a pregnancy study.

The chain employs TRBV27 and TRBJ2-7; D uncertain. Germline V gene lookup returns CDR1 MNHEY and CDR2 SMNVEV (reference sequence). The V and J ends lost 5 bases and 3 bases respectively, with 14 bases between them. The CDR3 runs to 14 residues. CDR3: CASSPRSAHYEQYF. The CDR3 region has the DNA TGTGCCAGCAGTCCGAGGTCCGCTCACTACGAGCAGTACTTC.

The chain employs TRBV5-5 and TRBJ2-2; the match to TRBD2 covers 8 bases. CDR3 length: 16 residues. J was trimmed by 4 bases and V by 4 bases; bases with no gene match: 9. The germline V gene encodes CDR1 SGHKS and CDR2 YYEKEE (reference sequence). CDR3 bases: TGTGCCAGCAGCGCCCTGCGGGGGGCGAGCACCGGGGAGCTGTTTTTT. Translation gives CASSALRGASTGELFF.

In its sample, this clone was seen once. J is TRBJ1-2 and V is TRBV9, with 9 bases that match TRBD1. The V gene end was trimmed by 2 bases and the J gene end by 5 bases; junction bases not matched to a gene: 7. The germline gives CDR1 SGDLS, CDR2 YYNGEE. The CDR3 covers 15 residues. CDR3 residues: CASSVGTGSDYGYTF. In DNA form, the CDR3 reads TGTGCCAGCAGCGTCGGGACAGGGAGCGATTATGGCTACACCTTC.

The V and J genes are TRBV5-1 and TRBJ1-4; D not resolved. Germline V gene data show CDR1 as SGHRS and CDR2 as YFSETQ. V shed 0 bases and J shed 7 bases, with 7 bases lying between them. The CDR3 covers 13 residues. CDR3 in amino acids: CASSLAPLEKLFF. The CDR3 region has the DNA TGCGCCAGCAGCTTGGCTCCACTTGAAAAACTGTTTTTT.

The chain couples TRBV5-1 to TRBJ2-1, with 7 bases aligning to TRBD2. The germline gives CDR1 SGHRS, CDR2 YFSETQ. V was pared by 3 bases and J by 3 bases, with 9 bases of the junction left unmatched. This CDR3 has 16 amino acids. The CDR3 sequence: CASSWGGLENYNEQFF. The CDR3 DNA reads as TGCGCCAGCAGCTGGGGGGGACTTGAAAACTACAATGAGCAGTTCTTC.

This clone was recorded once. The chain uses TRBV7-9 and TRBJ2-1; 9 bases match TRBD2. Germline CDR1 reads SEHNR; CDR2 reads FQNEAQ (reference sequence). This CDR3 spans 16 amino acids. V lost 6 bases and J lost 4; bases outside the gene matches: 10. The chain's CDR3 is CASREAGTSLYNEQFF. DNA for the CDR3: TGTGCCAGCAGGGAAGCCGGGACTAGCCTGTACAATGAGCAGTTCTTC. Drawing the rest from reference TRBV7-9 and TRBJ2-1, the complete variable domain is DTGVSQNPRHKITKRGQNVTFRCDPISEHNRLYWYRQTLGQGPEFLTYFQNEAQLEKSRLLSDRFSAERPKGSFSTLEIQRTEQGDSAMYLCASREAGTSLYNEQFFGPGTRLTVL.

CDR3 sequence reads: CASSQSLAKLQNEQFF. As DNA, the CDR3 is TGTGCCAGCTCACAGTCACTAGCGAAACTACAGAATGAGCAGTTCTTC. The rearrangement uses TRBV18 and TRBJ2-1; 7 bases are a match to TRBD2. Germline V CDR1 and CDR2: KGHSH, LQKENI. The CDR3 has 16 amino acids. The junction had 13 bases not matched to a gene; V was cut back by 4 bases and J by 7 bases.

A single count supports this clone. The J gene is TRBJ2-1, the V gene TRBV5-1; 9 positions agree with TRBD2. The CDR3 covers 15 residues. Germline V gene lookup returns CDR1 SGHRS and CDR2 YFSETQ. V trimming: 0 bases; J trimming: 2 bases; junction bases outside the gene matches: 0. The CDR3 bases are TGCGCCAGCAGCTTGGGACTAGCGGCCTACAATGAGCAGTTCTTC. It codes for CASSLGLAAYNEQFF.

This chain links TRBV29-1 with TRBJ2-6; D uncertain. Trimming took off 4 bases at V and 1 base at J, with 8 bases between the two ends. The CDR3 has 14 residues. Per germline, CDR1 SQVTM and CDR2 ANQGSEA. CDR3 residues: CSVVAESGANVLTF. In DNA, the CDR3 is TGCAGCGTTGTAGCAGAATCTGGGGCCAACGTCCTGACTTTC.

This clone was observed a single time. The V call is TRBV27, the J call TRBJ2-7; 7 nucleotides match TRBD1. This CDR3 has 14 residues. The junction had 5 bases not matched to a gene; V was cut back by 6 bases and J by 0 bases. Germline V gene data show CDR1 as MNHEY and CDR2 as SMNVEV (reference sequence). CDR3 nucleotides: TGTGCCAGCAGGGTACAGGGGTTCTCCTACGAGCAGTACTTC. This encodes CASRVQGFSYEQYF.

This chain joins TRBV29-1 and TRBJ2-2, with D perhaps TRBD2 (6 bases). The V gene's germline CDR1 is SQVTM and CDR2 ANQGSEA. The length of the CDR3 is 14 residues. Trimming removed 3 bases from V and 0 bases from J, with 8 bases in between. The CDR3 is CSVEGGPNTGELFF. DNA of the CDR3: TGCAGCGTTGAGGGGGGACCGAACACCGGGGAGCTGTTTTTT.

This sequence joins TRBV28 and TRBJ2-4; 9 bases map to TRBD1. Per the germline V gene, CDR1 is MDHEN and CDR2 is SYDVKM. The CDR3 sequence is 20 residues long. V shed 2 bases, J shed 0 bases, and the junction held 14 bases outside the gene matches. CDR3 nucleotides: TGTGCCAGCAGTTTAGTGACAGGGGGATATGATAAGCTAGCCAAAAACATTCAGTACTTC. Amino acids: CASSLVTGGYDKLAKNIQYF.

A single count supports this clone. This sample includes further DNA sequences coding for the same CDR3. This chain connects TRBV6-5 to TRBJ2-5; the D gene is possibly TRBD2 (6 bases). V lost 0 bases to trimming and J lost 5 bases, with 16 bases between them. Germline CDR1 is MNHEY and CDR2 is SVGAGI. CDR3 length: 16 residues. CDR3 coding DNA: TGTGCCAGCAGTTACTCTACAGGAGGGTTCGGTGAGACCCAGTACTTC. Its protein product is CASSYSTGGFGETQYF.

The chain links TRBV7-2 to TRBJ2-3, with 11 positions matching TRBD1. The V and J ends lost 4 bases and 6 bases, in that order; junction bases with no gene match: 6. CDR3 length: 15 amino acids. Germline loops: CDR1 SGHTA, CDR2 FQGNSA. The CDR3 protein is CASSSPGQGGDTQYF. The CDR3 bases are TGTGCCAGCAGCTCACCGGGACAGGGGGGGGATACGCAGTATTTT.